Below are 30 T cell receptor beta chains sequenced from a single sample in a study of T cell repertoires in cytomegalovirus infection. In TCRdb, the reads were re-called with MiXCR into one record per CDR3 protein. The sample includes fewer than 550,000 distinct CDR3 sequences, approximately 26% of them seen just once. Material for sequencing was PBMCs. The origin of the receptors is a human donor in good health (CMV status not recorded). Some clones in this sample may be carry-over from other donors' samples.

V gene TRBV19 combines with J gene TRBJ1-4; D gene unclear. The CDR3 is made up of 13 amino acids. Trimming removed 3 bases at V and 4 bases at J, with 6 bases between. Germline CDR1 LNHDA, CDR2 SQIVND (reference sequence). In DNA form, the CDR3 reads TGTGCCAGTAGTATGATCCATAATGAAAAACTGTTTTTT. It is translated as CASSMIHNEKLFF.

In its sample, this clonotype was seen a few times. This chain joins TRBV6-6 and TRBJ2-3, with D possibly TRBD2 on 6 matching bases. This CDR3 is 16 amino acids long. Trimming stripped 0 bases from V and 1 base from J, with 11 bases between. CDR1 and CDR2 (germline): MNHNY, SVGAGI (reference sequence). CDR3 sequence: CASSYSGGVGTDTQYF. As DNA, the CDR3 is TGTGCCAGCAGTTACTCGGGGGGAGTTGGCACAGATACGCAGTATTTT.

This clonotype was counted at least ten times. The J gene is TRBJ1-5, the V gene TRBV7-2; no firm D call. The length of the CDR3 is 15 residues. CDR1 SGHTA and CDR2 FQGNSA come from the germline V gene. V was cut by 1 base and J by 3 bases, with 10 bases left in between. The CDR3 sequence is CASSLVDRLNQPQHF. Here the CDR3 DNA reads TGTGCCAGCAGCTTAGTTGATAGGCTCAATCAGCCCCAGCATTTT.

Only a few counts were recorded for this clonotype. This chain joins TRBV10-3 and TRBJ2-2; TRBD2 might be the D (6 bases). CDR3 size: 15 residues. With 8 bases removed from V and 0 bases from J, the gap between germline ends came to 13 bases. The germline V gene encodes CDR1 ENHRY and CDR2 SYGVKD. Written as DNA, the CDR3 is TGTGCCATCCCCAAGGGGACTCCGAACACCGGGGAGCTGTTTTTT. It translates to CAIPKGTPNTGELFF.

This rearrangement joins TRBV14 to TRBJ2-7, with D possibly being TRBD1 (6 bases). Germline CDR1 is SGHDN and CDR2 is FVKESK. The CDR3 runs 14 residues. V was pared by 5 bases and J by 2 bases, with 13 bases between. The CDR3 protein is CASSSGHNPYEQYF. The CDR3 DNA is TGTGCCAGCAGCTCGGGACACAACCCCTACGAGCAGTACTTC.

This clonotype came up a few times. The chain links TRBV7-2 to TRBJ1-2; D gene ambiguous. The CDR3 sequence is 16 residues long. Trimming stripped 0 bases from V and 2 bases from J, with 13 bases between. CDR1 SGHTA and CDR2 FQGNSA come from the germline V gene. CDR3 in amino acids: CASSLATASPNYGYTF. The CDR3 bases are TGTGCCAGCAGCTTAGCCACAGCTTCCCCGAACTATGGCTACACCTTC.

This clonotype was detected many times. CDR3 sequence reads: CASSFRPFTGDSPLHF. For the CDR3, the DNA is TGTGCCAGCAGCTTCCGACCCTTTACAGGGGATTCACCCCTCCACTTT. The chain is built from TRBV7-2 and TRBJ1-6; 7 positions agree with TRBD1. The trim removed 3 bases at V and 8 bases at J, leaving 10 bases unmatched. CDR3 length equals 16 residues. CDR1 and CDR2 from the germline V gene are SGHTA and FQGNSA.

The chain carries TRBV9 and TRBJ1-2, with TRBD1 matching 12 bases. V dropped 2 bases and J dropped 9; count of bases not matched to a gene: 5. Germline V gene data show CDR1 as SGDLS and CDR2 as YYNGEE. CDR3 size: 14 residues. CDR3 in amino acids: CASSVGQGAESYTF. The CDR3 nucleotides are TGTGCCAGCAGCGTGGGACAGGGGGCAGAGAGCTACACCTTC.

The J gene is TRBJ2-5, the V gene TRBV6-2 or TRBV6-3; D gene unclear. V was clipped by 6 bases and J by 5 bases, with 19 bases between them. Looked up from germline, CDR1 is MNHEY and CDR2 is SVGEGT. This CDR3 spans 15 amino acids. Here the CDR3 DNA reads TGTGCCAGCAGGGAAACCACCCCCCGGCAGGAGACCCAGTACTTC. Amino acids: CASRETTPRQETQYF.

This clonotype was recorded many times. The chain uses TRBV7-2 and TRBJ1-2; no clear D gene. There are 16 residues in the CDR3. Germline CDR1 SGHTA, CDR2 FQGNSA. Deletions cut 3 bases from V and 6 bases from J, with 20 bases between. The CDR3 DNA reads TGTGCCAGCAGCTTGGCCAGTGGAGGGCAGATTGATGGCTACACCTTC. This sequence encodes CASSLASGGQIDGYTF.

This chain connects TRBV6-1 to TRBJ1-2; TRBD1 aligns across 7 bases. There are 16 residues in the CDR3. Unmatched junction bases numbered 13, after V lost 5 bases and J lost 4 bases. In germline, CDR1 is MNHNS, CDR2 SASEGT. The DNA for the CDR3 is TGTGCCAGCAGTTACCGAACCGACAGGGCTCCCTATGGCTACACCTTC. The encoded protein is CASSYRTDRAPYGYTF.

Of note for this clonotype: A junction boundary mismatches the germline segment, possibly from a read error. V usage is TRBV20-1 and J usage is TRBJ1-1, with 9 bases lining up with TRBD1. There are 12 residues in the CDR3. Germline V lookup: CDR1 DFQATT, CDR2 SNEGSKA (reference sequence). CDR3 DNA: TGCAGTGCTAGGACAGGGGGACCTGAGGCTTTCTTT. It translates to CSARTGGPEAFF.

This clonotype was found a few times. This sequence joins TRBV2 and TRBJ1-5, with TRBD1 as a possible D gene (5 bases). CDR3 length: 15 residues. CDR1 is SNHLY, CDR2 FYNNEI, per germline. The ends were cut back, 4 bases at V and 1 base at J, with 11 bases in the middle. The CDR3 bases are TGTGCCAGCAGTGCAGGGAGGGTGAGCAATCAGCCCCAGCATTTT. It encodes CASSAGRVSNQPQHF.

This clonotype was counted at least ten times. This chain uses TRBV7-2 with TRBJ2-3, with D unresolved. CDR1 and CDR2 (germline): SGHTA, FQGNSA. V lost 5 bases and J 5 bases, leaving 11 bases between the germline ends. The CDR3 has 13 amino acids. The CDR3 DNA reads as TGTGCCAGCAGCAACCTTTACGGAGATACGCAGTATTTT. Its translation is CASSNLYGDTQYF. The variable domain in full, completed from reference TRBV7-2 and TRBJ2-3, reads GAGVSQSPSNKVTEKGKDVELRCDPISGHTALYWYRQSLGQGLEFLIYFQGNSAPDKSGLPSDRFSAERTGGSVSTLTIQRTQQEDSAVYLCASSNLYGDTQYFGPGTRLTVL.

The rearrangement links TRBV7-3 to TRBJ2-2; unclear D gene. CDR1 is SGHTA, CDR2 FQGTGA, per germline. CDR3 length: 15 amino acids. Trimming took off 5 bases at V and 6 bases at J, with 16 bases between the two ends. CDR3 region: CASSPARRSAGELFF. CDR3 nucleotide sequence: TGTGCCAGCAGCCCCGCTCGCCGGTCGGCCGGGGAGCTGTTTTTT.

This clonotype was seen ten or more times. The rearrangement joins TRBV7-6 to TRBJ2-1; possibly TRBD2 for D (7 bases). CDR1 SGHVS and CDR2 FNYEAQ come from the germline V gene. V shed 4 bases and J shed 8 bases, with 21 bases lying between them. There are 16 residues in the CDR3. CDR3 amino acids: CASSSEGGGSLYEQFF. The CDR3 DNA is TGTGCCAGCAGCTCCGAAGGGGGAGGGTCCCTCTATGAGCAGTTCTTC.

This clonotype was counted only a few times. The chain joins TRBV20-1 to TRBJ1-5, with D possibly TRBD1 on 5 matching bases. The CDR3 spans 14 residues. Germline CDR1 and CDR2: DFQATT and SNEGSKA (reference sequence). V was pared by 3 bases and J by 0 bases, with 9 bases between. The CDR3 DNA sequence: TGCAGTGCTAGTGTTGGGGGTAGCAATCAGCCCCAGCATTTT. Translation: CSASVGGSNQPQHF.

The chain links TRBV5-6 to TRBJ2-5; D possibly matches TRBD1 or TRBD2 (5 bases each). Trimming took off 4 bases at V and 2 bases at J, with 21 bases between the two ends. The germline V gene encodes CDR1 SGHDT and CDR2 YYEEEE. The CDR3 runs 17 residues. The CDR3 protein is CASSVRDLVREQETQYF. The CDR3 DNA sequence: TGTGCCAGCAGCGTCCGGGACCTCGTTCGGGAACAAGAGACCCAGTACTTC.

The chain uses TRBV6-6 and TRBJ2-3, with 7 bases lining up with TRBD2. Losses at the gene ends were 8 bases for V and 4 bases for J; bases not matched to a gene: 15. Germline CDR1 reads MNHNY; CDR2 reads SVGAGI (reference sequence). This CDR3 region has 16 residues. The chain's CDR3 is CASGIRSGIFPDTQYF. The CDR3 DNA reads TGTGCCAGCGGGATTAGGAGCGGGATTTTCCCAGATACGCAGTATTTT.

The V and J genes are TRBV6-2 or TRBV6-3 and TRBJ2-7; D is unresolved. With 0 bases removed from V and 4 bases from J, the gap between germline ends came to 10 bases. In germline, CDR1 is MNHEY, CDR2 SVGEGT. This CDR3 is built from 14 residues. The CDR3 here is CASSYSAWNYEQYV. For the CDR3, the DNA is TGTGCCAGCAGTTACTCGGCCTGGAATTACGAGCAGTACGTC.

This clonotype appeared a few times. This chain joins TRBV19 and TRBJ1-6; D is unresolved. The germline gives CDR1 LNHDA, CDR2 SQIVND (reference sequence). This CDR3 region has 14 residues. The ends were cut back, 5 bases at V and 9 bases at J, with 14 bases in the middle. The CDR3 DNA follows: TGTGCCAGTAGTCCCGGATTGGGAGGTTCACCCCTCCACTTT. Its translation is CASSPGLGGSPLHF.

This clonotype was seen repeatedly, ten times or more. This chain joins TRBV7-9 and TRBJ2-1, with TRBD1 matching 8 bases. The length of the CDR3 is 15 residues. Germline CDR1 SEHNR, CDR2 FQNEAQ (reference sequence). With V trimmed by 1 base and J by 6 bases, 5 bases remained unmatched. In DNA, the CDR3 is TGTGCCAGCAGCTTAGGCGGACAGGGCGGCAATGAGCAGTTCTTC. This gives the protein CASSLGGQGGNEQFF. The full variable domain, rest sourced from reference TRBV7-9 and TRBJ2-1, is DTGVSQNPRHKITKRGQNVTFRCDPISEHNRLYWYRQTLGQGPEFLTYFQNEAQLEKSRLLSDRFSAERPKGSFSTLEIQRTEQGDSAMYLCASSLGGQGGNEQFFGPGTRLTVL.

This chain connects TRBV12-5 to TRBJ1-4; D is unresolved. Deletions cut 5 bases from V and 9 bases from J, with 13 bases between. The CDR3 is 13 amino acids. Germline values: CDR1 LGHNT, CDR2 FRNRAP. DNA for the CDR3: TGTGCTAGTGGTGACCAAAACACGCAAAAACTGTTTTTT. Its protein is CASGDQNTQKLFF.

This clonotype was seen ten or more times. The V call is TRBV7-3, the J call TRBJ2-2; D call uncertain. V lost 1 base, J lost 5 bases, and 2 bases lay in between. The CDR3 is 12 residues long. Per the germline V gene, CDR1 is SGHTA and CDR2 is FQGTGA. CDR3 nucleotide sequence: TGTGCCAGCAGCTTAATAACCGGGGAGCTGTTTTTT. As protein: CASSLITGELFF.

This sequence joins TRBV4-3 and TRBJ2-4, with 8 bases identical to TRBD2. V gave up 2 bases and J gave up 4 bases; unmatched junction bases: 4. The germline gives CDR1 LGHNA, CDR2 YSLEER. This CDR3 is built from 15 residues. CDR3 residues: CASSQPTSAKNIQYF. The DNA of the CDR3 is TGCGCCAGCAGCCAACCGACTAGCGCAAAAAACATTCAGTACTTC.

The chain recombines TRBV19 with TRBJ1-5; D remains ambiguous. The V end was cut by 1 base, the J end by 7 bases, with 14 bases between. CDR3 length: 15 amino acids. Looked up from germline, CDR1 is LNHDA and CDR2 is SQIVND (reference sequence). CDR3 sequence reads: CASSIVGLEEQPQHF. In DNA, the CDR3 is TGTGCCAGTAGTATAGTAGGGTTGGAAGAACAGCCCCAGCATTTT.

V usage is TRBV6-1 and J usage is TRBJ2-7; TRBD1 might be the D (6 bases). The CDR3 is 12 residues long. Deletions cut 4 bases from V and 7 bases from J, with 11 bases between. The germline CDR1 and CDR2 sequences are MNHNS and SASEGT. The CDR3 protein is CASSVQGWEQYF. CDR3 nucleotides: TGTGCCAGCAGTGTACAGGGTTGGGAGCAGTACTTC.

The genes are TRBV20-1 and TRBJ2-1; 8 bases fit TRBD1. This CDR3 contains 12 residues. Germline assignment: CDR1 DFQATT and CDR2 SNEGSKA (reference sequence). CDR3 region: CSGTGGGNEQFF. CDR3 DNA sequence: TGCAGCGGCACAGGGGGTGGCAATGAGCAGTTCTTC.

This clonotype has more than one count but fewer than ten. This rearrangement joins TRBV7-2 to TRBJ2-5; 9 nucleotides align to TRBD1. Germline lookup yields CDR1 SGHTA and CDR2 FQGNSA. The CDR3 has 14 residues. V lost 5 bases and J lost 7; bases outside the gene matches: 8. The CDR3 loop is CASSTDRGGGTQYF. The CDR3 DNA sequence: TGTGCCAGCAGCACAGACAGGGGGGGAGGGACCCAGTACTTC.

This chain links TRBV7-2 with TRBJ2-7; D gene uncertain. V was clipped by 5 bases and J by 4 bases, with 9 bases between them. Germline-derived CDR1 and CDR2 are SGHTA and FQGNSA. The CDR3 has 12 residues. The CDR3 protein is CASSTNGYEQYV. The CDR3, as DNA: TGTGCCAGCAGCACAAACGGGTACGAGCAGTACGTC.